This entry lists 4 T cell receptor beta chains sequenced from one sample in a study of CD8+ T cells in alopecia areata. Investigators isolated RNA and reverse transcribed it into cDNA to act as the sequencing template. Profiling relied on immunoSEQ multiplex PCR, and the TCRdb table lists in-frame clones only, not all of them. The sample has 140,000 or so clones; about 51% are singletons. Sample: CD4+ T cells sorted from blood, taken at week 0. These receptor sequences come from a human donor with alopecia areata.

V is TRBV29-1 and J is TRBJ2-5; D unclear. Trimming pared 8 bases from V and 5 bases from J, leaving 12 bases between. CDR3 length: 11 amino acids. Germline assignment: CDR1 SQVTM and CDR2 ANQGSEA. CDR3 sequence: CSPRVIETQYF. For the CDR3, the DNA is TGCAGCCCTCGGGTAATCGAGACCCAGTACTTC.

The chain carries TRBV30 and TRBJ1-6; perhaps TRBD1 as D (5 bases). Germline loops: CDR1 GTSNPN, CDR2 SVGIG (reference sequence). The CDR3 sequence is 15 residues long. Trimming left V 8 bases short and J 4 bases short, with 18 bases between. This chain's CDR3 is CAGRSGADYNSPLHF. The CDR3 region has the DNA TGTGCCGGAAGGAGCGGGGCGGATTATAATTCACCCCTCCACTTT. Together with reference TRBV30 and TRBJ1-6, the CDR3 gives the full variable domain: SQTIHQWPATLVQPVGSPLSLECTVEGTSNPNLYWYRQAAGRGLQLLFYSVGIGQISSEVPQNLSASRPQDRQFILSSKKLLLSDSGFYLCAGRSGADYNSPLHFGNGTRLTVT.

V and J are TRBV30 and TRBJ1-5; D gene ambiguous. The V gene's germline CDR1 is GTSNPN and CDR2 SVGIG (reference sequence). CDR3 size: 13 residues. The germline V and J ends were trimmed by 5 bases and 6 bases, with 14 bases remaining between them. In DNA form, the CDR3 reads TGTGCCTGGTCCCCGGATGGGTTTCAGCCCCAGCATTTT. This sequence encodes CAWSPDGFQPQHF.

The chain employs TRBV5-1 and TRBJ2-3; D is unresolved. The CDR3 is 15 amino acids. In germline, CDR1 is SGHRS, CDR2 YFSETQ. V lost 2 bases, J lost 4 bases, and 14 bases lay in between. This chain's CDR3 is CASSFGSGLPDTQYF. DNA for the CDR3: TGCGCCAGCAGCTTTGGAAGTGGTCTACCAGATACGCAGTATTTT.